The sample holds many counts of the clone carrying this T cell receptor beta chain. Antigen: not known. This entry is derived from a study of CD8 T cells in ankylosing spondylitis. One entry per CDR3 protein results from TCRdb running MiXCR on the 5' RACE reads. In the table there are approximately 140,000 distinct CDR3 sequences, approximately 10% of which are singletons. Study results and limitations: A CD8+ phenotype characterized the disease-linked clones, which were relatively rare in peripheral blood.

J lost 5 bases, V lost 3 bases, and 4 bases had no gene match. CDR3 length equals 14 residues. The germline gives CDR1 MNHEY, CDR2 SVGAGI. This chain links TRBV6-5 with TRBJ1-2, with 9 bases aligning to TRBD1. The receptor comes from a male donor with ankylosing spondylitis or in good health (not recorded which). Sequencing used blood, either unsorted or a sorted T cell fraction (not recorded which). The CDR3 DNA sequence: TGTGCCAGCAGTTATTTGGGACAGGGTTATGGCTACACCTTC. This sequence encodes CASSYLGQGYGYTF.